These 14 T cell receptor beta chains were all obtained from the same sample, sequenced in a study of blood T cell repertoires in COVID-19. The method was immunoSEQ multiplex PCR; TCRdb's version includes in-frame clones alone and lacks a portion of them. The table has around 300,000 clones, about 83% seen once. The sample taken for sequencing was peripheral blood. All receptors come from a woman aged 50 to 60 who had recovered from COVID-19.

The genes are TRBV4-3 and TRBJ2-7; D might be TRBD1 (6 bases). Germline CDR1 LGHNA, CDR2 YSLEER. With 8 bases removed from V and 2 bases from J, the gap between germline ends came to 16 bases. The CDR3 runs 14 residues. CDR3 in DNA: TGCGCCAGCGCCCGGGGTCAGGGGACCTACGAGCAGTACTTC. This codes for CASARGQGTYEQYF.

The CDR3 sequence: CASSPSGANEKLFF. In nucleotides, the CDR3 is TGTGCCAGCAGCCCCTCGGGGGCTAATGAAAAACTGTTTTTT. The genes are TRBV7-6 and TRBJ1-4; a possible D gene is TRBD1 (5 bases). The CDR3 is 14 residues long. Germline CDR1 is SGHVS and CDR2 is FNYEAQ. V was cut by 5 bases and J by 3 bases, with 10 bases left in between.

V gene TRBV7-9 combines with J gene TRBJ1-1; no firm D call. The CDR3 runs to 14 residues. Germline V gives CDR1 SEHNR, CDR2 FQNEAQ (reference sequence). The V end lost 3 bases, the J end lost 1 base, and 9 bases lay between the germline ends. The CDR3 coding sequence is TGTGCCAGCAGCTTCGGGGATGGGAACACTGAAGCTTTCTTT. Translating gives CASSFGDGNTEAFF.

The V and J genes are TRBV3-1 (or the pseudogene TRBV3-2) and TRBJ2-7, with a tentative D call TRBD2 (7 bases). Deletions cut 3 bases from V and 4 bases from J, with 16 bases between. This CDR3 spans 15 amino acids. From germline, CDR1 is LGHDT and CDR2 YNNKEL (reference sequence). In DNA, the CDR3 is TGTGCCAGCAGCCATTCGGGGGGCGATAGATACGAGCAGTACTTC. This translates into CASSHSGGDRYEQYF.

The chain joins TRBV6-2 or TRBV6-3 to TRBJ2-5, with 8 bases identical to TRBD1. The V and J ends lost 6 bases and 5 bases, in that order; junction bases with no gene match: 5. There are 13 residues in the CDR3. The germline V gene encodes CDR1 MNHEY and CDR2 SVGEGT. CDR3 in DNA: TGTGCCAGCAGCCGGACAGGGTTGGAGACCCAGTACTTC. Its protein product is CASSRTGLETQYF.

The gene calls are TRBV11-2 and TRBJ2-1, with 7 bases fitting TRBD2. Germline V CDR1 and CDR2: SGHAT, FQNNGV. This CDR3 has 16 amino acids. V gave up 5 bases and J gave up 1 base; unmatched junction bases: 8. CDR3 loop: CASSLFGEGSYNEQFF. CDR3 nucleotides: TGTGCCAGCAGCCTCTTCGGGGAGGGGTCCTACAATGAGCAGTTCTTC.

V gene TRBV24-1 combines with J gene TRBJ2-1, with TRBD2 as a possible D gene (5 bases). Germline CDR1 is KGHDR and CDR2 is SFDVKD. Trimming took off 1 base at V and 10 bases at J, with 7 bases between the two ends. The CDR3 sequence is 12 residues long. The CDR3 DNA reads TGTGCCACCAGTGATTTTTCGGGGGAGCAGTTCTTC. Its translation is CATSDFSGEQFF.

The V gene is TRBV27, the J gene TRBJ2-3; D gene ambiguous. Trimming took off 2 bases at V and 3 bases at J, with 9 bases between the two ends. The CDR3 spans 14 residues. Germline V gene lookup returns CDR1 MNHEY and CDR2 SMNVEV (reference sequence). In DNA, the CDR3 is TGTGCCAGCAGTTTAGCGGAACCGACAGATACGCAGTATTTT. Its translation is CASSLAEPTDTQYF.

The chain links TRBV9 to TRBJ1-3; D is unclear. Trimming left V 0 bases short and J 0 bases short, with 10 bases between. This CDR3 has 16 residues. Germline CDR1 is SGDLS and CDR2 is YYNGEE. The CDR3 loop is CASSVATQISGNTIYF. The DNA for the CDR3 is TGTGCCAGCAGCGTAGCTACTCAAATCTCTGGAAACACCATATATTTT. The whole variable domain, remainder taken from reference TRBV9 and TRBJ1-3, is DSGVTQTPKHLITATGQRVTLRCSPRSGDLSVYWYQQSLDQGLQFLIQYYNGEERAKGNILERFSAQQFPDLHSELNLSSLELGDSALYFCASSVATQISGNTIYFGEGSWLTVV.

V usage is TRBV29-1 and J usage is TRBJ2-3; TRBD2 agrees at 9 bases. The CDR3 is made up of 13 amino acids. From germline, CDR1 is SQVTM and CDR2 ANQGSEA. With 6 bases clipped from V and 3 bases from J, the junction kept 4 bases outside the gene matches. In DNA, the CDR3 is TGCAGCGTCCGAGGACTAGCGACAGATACGCAGTATTTT. Translated: CSVRGLATDTQYF.

The chain links TRBV3-1 (or the pseudogene TRBV3-2) to TRBJ2-4, with 10 bases that match TRBD2. Germline V lookup: CDR1 LGHDT, CDR2 YNNKEL (reference sequence). The length of the CDR3 is 20 residues. Trimming took 1 base from V and 4 from J; bases not matched to a gene: 16. CDR3 amino acids: CASSQALPSGGASLKNIQYF. The CDR3 nucleotides read TGTGCCAGCAGCCAAGCTCTTCCCAGCGGGGGGGCTTCGCTGAAAAACATTCAGTACTTC.

The chain is built from TRBV5-5 and TRBJ2-5; 8 nucleotides agree with TRBD2. Germline assignment: CDR1 SGHKS and CDR2 YYEKEE (reference sequence). The trim removed 5 bases at V and 5 bases at J, leaving 11 bases unmatched. The CDR3 length is 15 residues. The CDR3 DNA sequence: TGTGCCAGCAGACGGGCGGGAGGATGGTTGGAGACCCAGTACTTC. Its translation: CASRRAGGWLETQYF.

The rearrangement joins TRBV28 to TRBJ1-2, with 7 bases lining up with TRBD1. V gave up 5 bases and J gave up 4 bases; unmatched junction bases: 7. This CDR3 has 14 amino acids. The V gene's germline CDR1 is MDHEN and CDR2 SYDVKM. In DNA, the CDR3 is TGTGCCAGCAGTAACCCGACAGGGCCCTATGGCTACACCTTC. It specifies CASSNPTGPYGYTF.

This chain joins TRBV19 and TRBJ2-7; the match to TRBD1 covers 7 bases. The germline V gene encodes CDR1 LNHDA and CDR2 SQIVND (reference sequence). The CDR3 is made up of 16 amino acids. The V and J ends lost 7 bases and 0 bases, in that order; junction bases with no gene match: 12. The CDR3 nucleotides are TGTGCCAGTAAAAAATTAGGGGGCGACGGCTCCTACGAGCAGTACTTC. Amino acid sequence: CASKKLGGDGSYEQYF.